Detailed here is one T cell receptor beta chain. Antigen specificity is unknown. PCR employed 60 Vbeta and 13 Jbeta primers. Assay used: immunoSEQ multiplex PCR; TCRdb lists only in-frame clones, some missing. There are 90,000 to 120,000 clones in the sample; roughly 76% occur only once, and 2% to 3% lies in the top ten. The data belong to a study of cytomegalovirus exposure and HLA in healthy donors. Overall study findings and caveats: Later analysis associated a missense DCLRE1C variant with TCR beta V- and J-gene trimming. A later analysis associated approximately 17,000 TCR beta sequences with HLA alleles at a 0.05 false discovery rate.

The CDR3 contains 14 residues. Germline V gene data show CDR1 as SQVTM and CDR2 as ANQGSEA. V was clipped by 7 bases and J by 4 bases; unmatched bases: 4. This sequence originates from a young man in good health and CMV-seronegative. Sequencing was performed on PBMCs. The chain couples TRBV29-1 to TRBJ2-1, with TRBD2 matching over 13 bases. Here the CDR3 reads CSAKLAGGYNEQFF. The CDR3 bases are TGCAGCGCTAAACTAGCGGGGGGGTACAATGAGCAGTTCTTC.